The clone carrying this TCR beta chain was counted at least ten times. The antigen is undetermined. This specimen belongs to a study of T cells in Graves' hyperthyroidism and ophthalmopathy. Study overall: Specimen type is peripheral blood, collected at initial diagnosis prior to any treatment. The study's findings and limits: Most expanded thyroid clonotypes above 0.001 also appeared in blood.

TCR beta CDR3 region amplification was performed from RNA transcripts. The TCR CDR3 first-round RT-PCR relied on the HTBI primer set. TCRdb passed the multiplex PCR reads through MiXCR, listing each CDR3 protein once. The sample holds 460,000 or so distinct CDR3 sequences; 14% are singletons and the top ten take about a sixth. Germline CDR1 is DFQATT and CDR2 is SNEGSKA (reference sequence). The trim removed 5 bases at V and 3 bases at J, leaving 8 bases unmatched. The CDR3 runs to 14 residues. Aged 18 to 65, the patients had hyperthyroidism that was newly diagnosed and had lasted under 2 months. This sample holds PBMCs from approximately 10 ml fresh peripheral blood.

What was sequenced was blood. The chain has TRBV20-1 and TRBJ2-7, with 9 positions matching TRBD2. The TCR comes from a woman aged 18-35 years with Graves' hyperthyroidism. DNA of the CDR3: TGCAGTGCTGATAAACTAGCGGGTATCTACGAGCAGTACTTC. Its translation: CSADKLAGIYEQYF.